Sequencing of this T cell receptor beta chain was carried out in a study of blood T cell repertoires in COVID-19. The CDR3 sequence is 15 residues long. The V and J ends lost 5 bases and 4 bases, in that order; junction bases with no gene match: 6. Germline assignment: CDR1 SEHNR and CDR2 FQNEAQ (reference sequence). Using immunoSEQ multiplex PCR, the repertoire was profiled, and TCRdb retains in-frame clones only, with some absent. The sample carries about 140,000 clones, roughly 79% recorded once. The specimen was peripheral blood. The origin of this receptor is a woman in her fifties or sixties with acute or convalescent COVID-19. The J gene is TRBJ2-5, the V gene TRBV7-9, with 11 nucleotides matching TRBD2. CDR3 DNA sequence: TGTGCCAGCAGCGCTACTAGCGGGAGTCGAGAGACCCAGTACTTC. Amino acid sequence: CASSATSGSRETQYF.